These T cell receptor beta chains were read from a single sample in a study of OX40 agonist ivuxolimab in advanced cancers. TCRdb keeps only in-frame clones here, not all; method: immunoSEQ multiplex PCR. The sample has 60,000 to 65,000 clones, 85% to 95% seen once; the top ten hold roughly 12%. Source: CD4+ or CD8+ T cells sorted from blood, taken in a trial of the OX40 agonist ivuxolimab. These receptors all stem from an adult with an advanced solid tumor such as melanoma, head and neck, liver or kidney cancer. Each CDR3 is given with its conserved first and last residue. A D gene is named only where the DNA matches it firmly. Expanded clones are given a class, and other clones once, few, many or no size at all.

j_call	clone_size	v_call	d_call	cdr3_nt	cdr3_aa
TRBJ1-1	.	TRBV27	.	TGTGCCAGCAGTTTATCGGGGCAAGAAGCTTTCTTT	CASSLSGQEAFF
TRBJ2-7	.	TRBV4-1	.	TGCGCCAGCAGCCAAGATAGGGCGACAGAGGCGCACTACGAGCAGTACTTC	CASSQDRATEAHYEQYF
TRBJ2-2	.	TRBV7-9	TRBD2	TGTGCCAGCAGCGGAAGACTAGCGGGAGGGGACACCGGGGAGCTGTTTTTT	CASSGRLAGGDTGELFF
TRBJ2-3	.	TRBV5-4	.	TGTGCCAGCAGCTTGCCCTCCGGCACAGAAAGCACAGATACGCAGTATTTT	CASSLPSGTESTDTQYF
TRBJ2-5	.	TRBV27	.	TGTGCCAACAGCCCAGGGATTTTCGCCCAAGAGACCCAGTACTTC	CANSPGIFAQETQYF
TRBJ2-3	once	TRBV19	.	TGTGCCAGTCCCCCATCGAGCGGGCCTAGCACAGATACGCAGTATTTT	CASPPSSGPSTDTQYF
TRBJ1-5	.	TRBV27	.	TGTGCCAGCAGTTTATATCCAGGGGTGAGCAATCAGCCCCAGCATTTT	CASSLYPGVSNQPQHF
TRBJ2-7	.	TRBV9	TRBD1	TGTGCCAGCAGCGTGGAAACCGGGACAGGGACTACGAAGCAGTACTTC	CASSVETGTGTTKQYF
TRBJ2-5	.	TRBV27	TRBD1	TGTGCCAGCAGTTTATCCGGACAGGGACCTCAAGAGACCCAGTACTTC	CASSLSGQGPQETQYF
TRBJ2-1	.	TRBV7-9	.	TGTGCCAGCAGCTCTGGGGGCAGCAAGTACAATGAGCAGTTCTTC	CASSSGGSKYNEQFF
TRBJ1-1	.	TRBV11-2	.	TGTGCCAGCAGCTTAACGGGAGGCGACACTGAAGCTTTCTTT	CASSLTGGDTEAFF
TRBJ1-4	.	TRBV5-6	TRBD1	TGTGCCAGCAGTTCCGGGACAGGGGGTCGCGAGGACAAACTGTTTTTT	CASSSGTGGREDKLFF
TRBJ2-7	once	TRBV4-1	TRBD2	TGCGCCAGCAGCCGGGCTAGCGGGAGTAGCAACGAGCAGTACTTC	CASSRASGSSNEQYF
TRBJ2-1	.	TRBV7-9	.	TGTGCCAGCAGCTTAGATGGTCAGAACTCCTACAATGAGCAGTTCTTC	CASSLDGQNSYNEQFF
TRBJ1-1	.	TRBV29-1	.	TGCAGCGTTGACGGGGTTGAAGCTTTCTTT	CSVDGVEAFF
TRBJ1-3	.	TRBV6-1	.	TGTGCCAGCAGTGAGCTTCCCGGGACAACTGGAAACACCATATATTTT	CASSELPGTTGNTIYF
TRBJ2-7	.	TRBV2	.	TGTGCCAGCAGGGGGGAATACTACGAGCAGTACTTC	CASRGEYYEQYF
TRBJ1-3	.	TRBV9	.	TGTGCCAGCAGTGGGGAGCCGGGAAACACCATATATTTT	CASSGEPGNTIYF
TRBJ1-2	.	TRBV7-6	.	TGTGCCAGCAGCTTAGAGGGTTACTATGGCTACACCTTC	CASSLEGYYGYTF
TRBJ1-2	.	TRBV14	.	TGTGCCAGCAGCCAAGAATTCGGGCTCGACTATGGCTACACCTTC	CASSQEFGLDYGYTF
TRBJ2-7	.	TRBV5-1	TRBD2	TGCGCCAGCAGCCTCCTAGGACTAGCGGGAGCGGGCGAGCAGTACTTC	CASSLLGLAGAGEQYF
TRBJ2-1	.	TRBV15	TRBD2	TGTGCCACCAGCAGAGGGCGGGAGGCTTACAATGAGCAGTTCTTC	CATSRGREAYNEQFF
TRBJ2-3	.	TRBV2	.	TGTGCCAGCAGTGGACGGGACGGACTTAGCACAGATACGCAGTATTTT	CASSGRDGLSTDTQYF
TRBJ2-1	.	TRBV2	.	TGTGCCAGCAGTGAACTTTTGGTACTTCCCTACAATGAGCAGTTCTTC	CASSELLVLPYNEQFF
TRBJ1-1	.	TRBV5-6	TRBD1	TGTGCCAGCAGCTTCGGGACCGGGACAGGGGGGATGAACACTGAAGCTTTCTTT	CASSFGTGTGGMNTEAFF
TRBJ2-1	.	TRBV7-9	TRBD2	TGTGCCAGCAGCTTGTACGCGGGAGGGCCGGCCAATGAGCAGTTCTTC	CASSLYAGGPANEQFF
TRBJ2-1	.	TRBV6-5	.	TGTGCCAGCAGTTTATCGCGGGCGGGTGAGCAGTTCTTC	CASSLSRAGEQFF
TRBJ1-1	.	TRBV19	.	TGTGCCAGTAGTATCTGGGGCAGCTACACTGAAGCTTTCTTT	CASSIWGSYTEAFF
TRBJ2-5	.	TRBV15	.	TGTGCCACCAGCAGATCACCCGTACAGAAAGGGCACCAAGAGACCCAGTACTTC	CATSRSPVQKGHQETQYF
TRBJ2-3	.	TRBV7-9	.	TGTGCCAGCAGCTCGGACACTAGCACAGATACGCAGTATTTT	CASSSDTSTDTQYF
TRBJ2-4	.	TRBV6-5	.	TGTGCCAGCAGTTACAAAGGGCCCAAAAACATTCAGTACTTC	CASSYKGPKNIQYF
TRBJ2-7	.	TRBV7-8	.	TGTGCCAGCAGCCCCTCCTACGAGCAGTACTTC	CASSPSYEQYF
TRBJ2-7	.	TRBV25-1	TRBD1	TGTGCCAGCAGTGTCCGGGACAGGACTCGAGGGGGCAACTACGAGCAGTACTTC	CASSVRDRTRGGNYEQYF
TRBJ2-7	.	TRBV9	.	TGTGCCAGCAGCGTAGTGGCGGGGCCTTCCTACGAGCAGTACTTC	CASSVVAGPSYEQYF
TRBJ2-2	.	TRBV6-5	.	TGTGCCAGCAGTTACTCAGACCTATACACCGGGGAGCTGTTTTTT	CASSYSDLYTGELFF
TRBJ2-1	.	TRBV27	.	TGTGCCAGCTGGCTAGTGTCCAATGAGCAGTTCTTC	CASWLVSNEQFF
TRBJ1-1	.	TRBV6-5	.	TGTGCCACGACGACACTAATGAACACTGAAGCTTTCTTT	CATTTLMNTEAFF
TRBJ1-2	.	TRBV15	TRBD1	TGTGCCACCAGCAGCCGTAGGGACAGCTCTTTCGATGGCTACACCTTC	CATSSRRDSSFDGYTF
TRBJ1-2	.	TRBV18	.	TGTGCCAGCTCACCTACAGATCGCGGCTACACCTTC	CASSPTDRGYTF
TRBJ2-5	.	TRBV19	TRBD2	TGTGCCAGTAGAGACTTAGCGGGAGGGCAAGAGACCCAGTACTTC	CASRDLAGGQETQYF
TRBJ2-1	few	TRBV9	.	TGTGCCAGCAGCCCCTGGGCTGCTTACGAGCAGTTCTTC	CASSPWAAYEQFF
TRBJ1-1	.	TRBV6-1	.	TGTGCCAGCAGTGACCGGGGGTTTGAAGCTTTCTTT	CASSDRGFEAFF
TRBJ2-6	.	TRBV6-1	.	TGTGCCAGCAGTGACAGGGGCGGGACAGGGGCCAACGTCCTGACTTTC	CASSDRGGTGANVLTF
TRBJ2-7	.	TRBV29-1	.	TGCAGCGTTGTTCGAGCGGGCGAGCTATACTACGAGCAGTACTTC	CSVVRAGELYYEQYF
TRBJ2-3	.	TRBV7-9	.	TGTGCCAGCAGCTTTGACAACACAGATACGCAGTATTTT	CASSFDNTDTQYF
TRBJ1-6	.	TRBV27	.	TGTGCCAGCACCTTTGATTACAGGAATTCACCCCTCCACTTT	CASTFDYRNSPLHF
TRBJ2-7	.	TRBV27	TRBD2	TGTGCCAGCAGTTACACCGGGACTATTCCCTACGAGCAGTACTTC	CASSYTGTIPYEQYF
TRBJ2-2	.	TRBV5-1	TRBD2	TGCGCCAGCAGCCCGCAAGCGGGAGATACGAACACCGGGGAGCTGTTTTTT	CASSPQAGDTNTGELFF
TRBJ1-2	.	TRBV28	.	TGTGCCAGCAGGTTCAGGAAGGGGTATGGCTACACCTTC	CASRFRKGYGYTF
TRBJ2-7	medium-sized	TRBV25-1	TRBD2	TGTGCCAGCAGTGAGCGGCCGATAGATCGGGACTACTACGAGCAGTACTTC	CASSERPIDRDYYEQYF
TRBJ1-1	.	TRBV19	.	TGTGCCAGTAGTATAATAGGGGAATGGACTGAAGCTTTCTTT	CASSIIGEWTEAFF
TRBJ2-3	.	TRBV28	TRBD1	TGTGCCAGCAGGGGCGGACAGGGTGAGGCAGATACGCAGTATTTT	CASRGGQGEADTQYF